This T cell receptor beta chain emerged from a study of cytomegalovirus exposure and HLA in healthy donors. Study outcomes and limitations: Later, an analysis found that TCR clusters from the first cohort tended to co-occur in the 130 or so validation repertoires. Rarity held for most TCR sequences, but there were some public TCRs that occurred in many donors. Among the CMV-associated chains, a few were confirmed in vitro as specific for CMV antigens. The listing of 160 or so TCR beta chains classed them as cytomegalovirus-associated.

A few counts support this clone. Its antigen is as yet unknown. CDR1 LNHDA and CDR2 SQIVND come from the germline V gene (reference sequence). The V gene end was trimmed by 5 bases and the J gene end by 3 bases; junction bases not matched to a gene: 8. CDR3 length: 16 amino acids. Data came from immunoSEQ multiplex PCR; TCRdb stores just in-frame clones and leaves some out. Among tens of thousands of clones listed, 85% to 95% were seen once. The rearrangement joins TRBV19 to TRBJ1-5; 9 bases agree with TRBD1. The sample comprised PBMCs. The sequence was obtained from a man aged 18 to 30 in good health and CMV-seronegative. CDR3 in amino acids: CASSPPDRGLNQPQHF. For the CDR3, the DNA is TGTGCCAGTAGTCCCCCGGACAGGGGACTCAATCAGCCCCAGCATTTT.